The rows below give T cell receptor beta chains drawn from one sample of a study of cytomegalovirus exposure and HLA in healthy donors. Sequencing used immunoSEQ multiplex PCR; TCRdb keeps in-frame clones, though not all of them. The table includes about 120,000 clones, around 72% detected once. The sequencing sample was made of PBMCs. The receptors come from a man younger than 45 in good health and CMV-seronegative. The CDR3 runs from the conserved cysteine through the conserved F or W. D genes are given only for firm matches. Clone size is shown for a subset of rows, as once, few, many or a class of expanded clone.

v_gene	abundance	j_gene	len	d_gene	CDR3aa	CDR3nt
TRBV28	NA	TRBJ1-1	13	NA	CASSLIWNTEAFF	TGTGCCAGCAGTTTAATCTGGAACACTGAAGCTTTCTTT
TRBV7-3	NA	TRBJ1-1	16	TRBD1	CASSLRMTGEGTEAFF	TGTGCCAGCAGCTTAAGGATGACAGGGGAGGGCACTGAAGCTTTCTTT
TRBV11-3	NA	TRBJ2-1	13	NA	CASSPGYYNEQFF	TGTGCCAGCAGCCCCGGGTATTACAATGAGCAGTTCTTC
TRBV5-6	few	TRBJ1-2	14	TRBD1	CASSFLDRAGGYTF	TGTGCCAGCAGCTTTCTCGACAGGGCTGGAGGCTACACCTTC
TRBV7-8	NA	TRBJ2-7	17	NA	CASSASFTLDNSYEQYF	TGTGCCAGCAGCGCCTCGTTTACCCTGGACAACTCCTACGAGCAGTACTTC
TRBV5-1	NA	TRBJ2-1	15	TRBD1	CASSPGQGAHNEQFF	TGCGCCAGCAGCCCCGGACAGGGGGCACATAACGAGCAGTTCTTC
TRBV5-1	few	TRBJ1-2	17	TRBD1	CASSVRGRDRERQGYTF	TGCGCCAGCAGCGTGAGGGGCCGGGACAGGGAGAGGCAGGGCTACACCTTC
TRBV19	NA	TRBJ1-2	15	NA	CASSLRDTAQYGYTF	TGTGCCAGTAGTTTACGGGACACCGCACAATATGGCTACACCTTC
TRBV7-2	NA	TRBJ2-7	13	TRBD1	CASSSQGAGEQYF	TGTGCCAGCAGCTCCCAGGGGGCGGGAGAGCAGTACTTC
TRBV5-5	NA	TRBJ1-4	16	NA	CASSLTPARGNEKLFF	TGTGCCAGCAGCTTAACTCCCGCCAGGGGAAATGAAAAACTGTTTTTT
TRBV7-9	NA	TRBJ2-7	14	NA	CASSPPTEPYEQYF	TGTGCCAGCAGCCCTCCGACAGAGCCATACGAGCAGTACTTC
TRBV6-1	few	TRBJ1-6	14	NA	CASTRSSYNSPLHF	TGTGCCAGCACTAGAAGCTCCTATAATTCACCCCTCCACTTT
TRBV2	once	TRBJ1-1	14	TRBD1	CASSYEGANTEAFF	TGTGCCAGCAGTTATGAGGGGGCGAACACTGAAGCTTTCTTT
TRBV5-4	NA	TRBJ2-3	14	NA	CASSFTGWTDTQYF	TGTGCCAGCAGCTTTACAGGGTGGACAGATACGCAGTATTTT
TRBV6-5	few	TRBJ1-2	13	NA	CASSYSQGRATTF	TGTGCCAGCAGTTACTCCCAGGGCCGGGCCACCACCTTC
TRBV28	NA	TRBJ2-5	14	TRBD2	CASSRGGSQETQYF	TGTGCCAGCAGCCGGGGGGGGTCCCAAGAGACCCAGTACTTC